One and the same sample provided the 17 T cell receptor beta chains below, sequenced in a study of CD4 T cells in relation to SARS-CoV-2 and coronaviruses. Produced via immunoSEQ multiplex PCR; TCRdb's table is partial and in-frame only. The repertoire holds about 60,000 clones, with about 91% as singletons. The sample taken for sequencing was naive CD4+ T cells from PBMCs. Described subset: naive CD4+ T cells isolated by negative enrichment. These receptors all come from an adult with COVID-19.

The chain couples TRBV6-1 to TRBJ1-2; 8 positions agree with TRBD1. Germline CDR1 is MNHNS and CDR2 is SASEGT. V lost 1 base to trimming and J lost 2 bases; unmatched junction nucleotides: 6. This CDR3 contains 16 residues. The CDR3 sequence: CASSEGIGTGNYGYTF. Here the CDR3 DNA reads TGTGCCAGCAGTGAAGGAATTGGGACAGGAAACTATGGCTACACCTTC.

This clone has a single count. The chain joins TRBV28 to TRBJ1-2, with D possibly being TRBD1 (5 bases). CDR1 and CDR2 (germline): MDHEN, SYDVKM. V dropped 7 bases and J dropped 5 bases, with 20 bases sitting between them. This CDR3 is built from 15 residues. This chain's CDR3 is CASKIPGPFTYGYTF. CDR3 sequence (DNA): TGTGCCAGCAAAATTCCGGGACCGTTCACTTATGGCTACACCTTC.

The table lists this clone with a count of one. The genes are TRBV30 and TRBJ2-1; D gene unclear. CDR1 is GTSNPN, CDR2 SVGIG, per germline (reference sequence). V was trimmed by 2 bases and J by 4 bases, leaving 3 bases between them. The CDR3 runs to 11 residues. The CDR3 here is CAWSTYNEQFF. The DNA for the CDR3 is TGTGCCTGGAGTACTTACAATGAGCAGTTCTTC.

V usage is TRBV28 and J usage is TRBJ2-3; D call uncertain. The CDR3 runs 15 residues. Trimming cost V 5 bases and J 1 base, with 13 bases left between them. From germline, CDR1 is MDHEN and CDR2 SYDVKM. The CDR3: CASSIIQHGTDTQYF. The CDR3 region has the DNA TGTGCCAGCAGTATTATCCAGCACGGCACAGATACGCAGTATTTT.

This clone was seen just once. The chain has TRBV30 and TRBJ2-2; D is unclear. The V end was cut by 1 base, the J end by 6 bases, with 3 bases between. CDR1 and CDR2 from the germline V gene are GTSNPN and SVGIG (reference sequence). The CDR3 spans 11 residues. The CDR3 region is CAWSDAGELFF. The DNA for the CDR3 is TGTGCCTGGAGTGACGCCGGGGAGCTGTTTTTT.

Here the CDR3 DNA reads TGTGCCAGCAGTTTCCAGGTGTCGCGGCAGCCCCAGCATTTT. Translation gives CASSFQVSRQPQHF. This chain uses TRBV28 with TRBJ1-5; D is ambiguous. V shed 3 bases and J shed 7 bases, with 13 bases lying between them. The CDR3 sequence is 14 residues long. CDR1 MDHEN and CDR2 SYDVKM come from the germline V gene.

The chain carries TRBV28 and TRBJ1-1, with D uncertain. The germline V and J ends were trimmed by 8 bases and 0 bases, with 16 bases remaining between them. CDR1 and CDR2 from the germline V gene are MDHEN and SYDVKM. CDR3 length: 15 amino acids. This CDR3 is CASYHRGSMNTEAFF. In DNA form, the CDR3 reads TGTGCCAGCTACCACCGGGGATCCATGAACACTGAAGCTTTCTTT.

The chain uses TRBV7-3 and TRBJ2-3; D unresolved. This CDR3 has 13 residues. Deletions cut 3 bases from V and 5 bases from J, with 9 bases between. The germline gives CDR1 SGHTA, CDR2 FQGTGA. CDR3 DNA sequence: TGTGCCAGCAGCTTCCAGGCCAAAGATACGCAGTATTTT. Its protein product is CASSFQAKDTQYF.

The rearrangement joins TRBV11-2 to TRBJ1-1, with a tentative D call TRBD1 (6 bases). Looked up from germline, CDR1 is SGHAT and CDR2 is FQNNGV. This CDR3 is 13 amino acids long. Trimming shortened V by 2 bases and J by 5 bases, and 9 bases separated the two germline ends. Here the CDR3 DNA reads TGTGCCAGCAGCTTAACAGGGCGTACTGAAGCTTTCTTT. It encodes CASSLTGRTEAFF.

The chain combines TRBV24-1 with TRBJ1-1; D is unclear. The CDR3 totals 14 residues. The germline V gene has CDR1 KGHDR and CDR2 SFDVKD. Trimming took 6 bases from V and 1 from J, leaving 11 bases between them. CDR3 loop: CATSRAGKNTEAFF. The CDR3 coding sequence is TGTGCCACCAGTCGGGCAGGTAAGAACACTGAAGCTTTCTTT.

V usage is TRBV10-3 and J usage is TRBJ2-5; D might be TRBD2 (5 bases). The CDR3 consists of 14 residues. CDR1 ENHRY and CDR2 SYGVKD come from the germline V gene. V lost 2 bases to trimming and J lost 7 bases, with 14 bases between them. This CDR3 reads CAISEDRGYGTQYF. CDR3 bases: TGTGCCATCAGTGAGGACCGAGGGTACGGGACCCAGTACTTC.

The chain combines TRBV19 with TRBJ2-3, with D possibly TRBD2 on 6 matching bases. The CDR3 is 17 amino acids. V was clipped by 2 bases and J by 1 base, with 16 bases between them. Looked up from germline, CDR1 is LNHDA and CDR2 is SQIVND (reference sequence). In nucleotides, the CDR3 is TGTGCCAGTAGTATAAGTCCCCGGGCTAGCGGCACAGATACGCAGTATTTT. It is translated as CASSISPRASGTDTQYF.

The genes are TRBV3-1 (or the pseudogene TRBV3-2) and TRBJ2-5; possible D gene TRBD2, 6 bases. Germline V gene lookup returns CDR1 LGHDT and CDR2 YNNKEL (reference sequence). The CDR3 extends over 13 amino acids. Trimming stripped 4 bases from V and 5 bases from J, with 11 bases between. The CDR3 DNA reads TGTGCCAGCAGCCTGGGAGGCCGGGAGACCCAGTACTTC. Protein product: CASSLGGRETQYF.

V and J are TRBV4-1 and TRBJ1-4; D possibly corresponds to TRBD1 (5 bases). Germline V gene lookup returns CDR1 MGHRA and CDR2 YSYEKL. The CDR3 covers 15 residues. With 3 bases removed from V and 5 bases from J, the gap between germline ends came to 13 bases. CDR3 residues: CASSQTSGANEKLFF. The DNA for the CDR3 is TGCGCCAGCAGCCAGACCTCCGGGGCGAATGAAAAACTGTTTTTT.

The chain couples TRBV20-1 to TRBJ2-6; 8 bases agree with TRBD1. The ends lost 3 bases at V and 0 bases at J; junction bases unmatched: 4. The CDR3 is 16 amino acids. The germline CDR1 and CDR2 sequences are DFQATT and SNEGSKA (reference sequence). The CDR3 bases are TGCAGTGCTAGTTCAGGGGGCCACTCTGGGGCCAACGTCCTGACTTTC. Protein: CSASSGGHSGANVLTF.

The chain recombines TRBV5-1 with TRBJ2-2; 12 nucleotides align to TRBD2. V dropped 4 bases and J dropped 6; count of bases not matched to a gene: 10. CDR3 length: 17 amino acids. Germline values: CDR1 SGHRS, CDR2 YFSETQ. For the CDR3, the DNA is TGCGCCAGCAGCCATTCTAGCGGGAGGGCAATAGCCGGGGAGCTGTTTTTT. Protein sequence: CASSHSSGRAIAGELFF.

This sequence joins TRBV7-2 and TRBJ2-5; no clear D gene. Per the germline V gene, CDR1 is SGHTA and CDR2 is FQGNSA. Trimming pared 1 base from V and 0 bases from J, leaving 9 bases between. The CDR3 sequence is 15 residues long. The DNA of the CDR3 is TGTGCCAGCAGCTTAGGTTACGGGTACCAAGAGACCCAGTACTTC. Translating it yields CASSLGYGYQETQYF.